This T cell receptor (beta chain) is drawn from a study of T cell responses to AZD1222 COVID-19 vaccine. Study-wide context: Second-dose recipients at about 4 or about 12 weeks were treated as one pooled group. Whole-study findings and limits: In the spike-specific TCR repertoire, nearly half reportedly target unmutated variant regions. Possibly, clonal diversity was underestimated; donors were largely white British and included more females. The peak T cell response came first, and repertoires were sampled only after it.

As regards this clone: The antigen remains unidentified.

Using immunoSEQ multiplex PCR, the repertoire was profiled, and TCRdb retains in-frame clones only, with some absent. The sample gives 100,000 to 150,000 clones, about 90% of which show up once; 10% is in the top ten. The sequences come from peripheral blood, collected on day 0 of AZD1222 vaccination. The TCR originated in an adult in good health.

The CDR3 sequence is CASSTKHGTSGRGLGNEQFF. The DNA of the CDR3 is TGTGCCAGCAGCACCAAACACGGGACTAGCGGGAGAGGGTTGGGTAATGAGCAGTTCTTC. The chain employs TRBV7-8 and TRBJ2-1; 14 bases are a match to TRBD2. Germline-derived CDR1 and CDR2 are SGHVS and FQNEAQ. V was pared by 5 bases and J by 7 bases, with 19 bases of the junction left unmatched. The CDR3 is made up of 20 amino acids.